Listed below are T cell receptor beta chains from one sample, sequenced in a study of blood T cell repertoires in COVID-19. Clones were read by immunoSEQ multiplex PCR, and TCRdb kept only the in-frame ones, dropping some. Among 75,000 to 90,000 clones listed, 80% were seen once. Material for sequencing was peripheral blood. The receptor set was obtained from an older woman with acute or convalescent COVID-19. The CDR3 runs from the conserved cysteine through the conserved F or W. D genes are given only for firm matches. Size values are once, few and many counts, or a class for expanded clones, and some rows have none.

cdr3_nt cdr3_aa v_call d_call j_call clone_size
TGTGCCAGCAGCCCGGGGGACAGGGGACAAGAGACCCAGTACTTC CASSPGDRGQETQYF TRBV9 TRBD1 TRBJ2-5 few
TGTGCCAGCAGCGCGATCGGGGGGCCCGGTCGGGCAGGGGAGCTGTTTTTT CASSAIGGPGRAGELFF TRBV9 - TRBJ2-2 -
TGCGCCAGCAGTCTTCTCCGGTATGGCACAGATACGCAGTATTTT CASSLLRYGTDTQYF TRBV4-3 - TRBJ2-3 -
TGCGCCAGCAGTCAGCGGCAGGGCGATGGCTACACCTTC CASSQRQGDGYTF TRBV23-1 - TRBJ1-2 -
TGTGCCAGCAGTGATGGGCGGGGGGGTTGGAATGAGCAGTTCTTC CASSDGRGGWNEQFF TRBV6-1 TRBD2 TRBJ2-1 -
TGTGCCAGCAGCGAGATGGACAGGGCTGTGGAGACCCAGTACTTC CASSEMDRAVETQYF TRBV11-1 TRBD1 TRBJ2-5 -
TGTGCCAGCAGCCAAGAGTCACAGGGCATCATGAACACTGAAGCTTTCTTT CASSQESQGIMNTEAFF TRBV3-1/TRBV3-2 - TRBJ1-1 -
TGTGCCAGCAGCCCCGGGACAGCAAATTTTGAGACCCAGTACTTC CASSPGTANFETQYF TRBV11-1 TRBD1 TRBJ2-5 -
TGTGCCAGCAGTGAATTGTCGTTTACCTACGAGCAGTACTTC CASSELSFTYEQYF TRBV2 - TRBJ2-7 once
TGTGCCAGTAGTATGACAGGGGGCGCGGTGAACACTGAAGCTTTCTTT CASSMTGGAVNTEAFF TRBV19 TRBD1 TRBJ1-1 -